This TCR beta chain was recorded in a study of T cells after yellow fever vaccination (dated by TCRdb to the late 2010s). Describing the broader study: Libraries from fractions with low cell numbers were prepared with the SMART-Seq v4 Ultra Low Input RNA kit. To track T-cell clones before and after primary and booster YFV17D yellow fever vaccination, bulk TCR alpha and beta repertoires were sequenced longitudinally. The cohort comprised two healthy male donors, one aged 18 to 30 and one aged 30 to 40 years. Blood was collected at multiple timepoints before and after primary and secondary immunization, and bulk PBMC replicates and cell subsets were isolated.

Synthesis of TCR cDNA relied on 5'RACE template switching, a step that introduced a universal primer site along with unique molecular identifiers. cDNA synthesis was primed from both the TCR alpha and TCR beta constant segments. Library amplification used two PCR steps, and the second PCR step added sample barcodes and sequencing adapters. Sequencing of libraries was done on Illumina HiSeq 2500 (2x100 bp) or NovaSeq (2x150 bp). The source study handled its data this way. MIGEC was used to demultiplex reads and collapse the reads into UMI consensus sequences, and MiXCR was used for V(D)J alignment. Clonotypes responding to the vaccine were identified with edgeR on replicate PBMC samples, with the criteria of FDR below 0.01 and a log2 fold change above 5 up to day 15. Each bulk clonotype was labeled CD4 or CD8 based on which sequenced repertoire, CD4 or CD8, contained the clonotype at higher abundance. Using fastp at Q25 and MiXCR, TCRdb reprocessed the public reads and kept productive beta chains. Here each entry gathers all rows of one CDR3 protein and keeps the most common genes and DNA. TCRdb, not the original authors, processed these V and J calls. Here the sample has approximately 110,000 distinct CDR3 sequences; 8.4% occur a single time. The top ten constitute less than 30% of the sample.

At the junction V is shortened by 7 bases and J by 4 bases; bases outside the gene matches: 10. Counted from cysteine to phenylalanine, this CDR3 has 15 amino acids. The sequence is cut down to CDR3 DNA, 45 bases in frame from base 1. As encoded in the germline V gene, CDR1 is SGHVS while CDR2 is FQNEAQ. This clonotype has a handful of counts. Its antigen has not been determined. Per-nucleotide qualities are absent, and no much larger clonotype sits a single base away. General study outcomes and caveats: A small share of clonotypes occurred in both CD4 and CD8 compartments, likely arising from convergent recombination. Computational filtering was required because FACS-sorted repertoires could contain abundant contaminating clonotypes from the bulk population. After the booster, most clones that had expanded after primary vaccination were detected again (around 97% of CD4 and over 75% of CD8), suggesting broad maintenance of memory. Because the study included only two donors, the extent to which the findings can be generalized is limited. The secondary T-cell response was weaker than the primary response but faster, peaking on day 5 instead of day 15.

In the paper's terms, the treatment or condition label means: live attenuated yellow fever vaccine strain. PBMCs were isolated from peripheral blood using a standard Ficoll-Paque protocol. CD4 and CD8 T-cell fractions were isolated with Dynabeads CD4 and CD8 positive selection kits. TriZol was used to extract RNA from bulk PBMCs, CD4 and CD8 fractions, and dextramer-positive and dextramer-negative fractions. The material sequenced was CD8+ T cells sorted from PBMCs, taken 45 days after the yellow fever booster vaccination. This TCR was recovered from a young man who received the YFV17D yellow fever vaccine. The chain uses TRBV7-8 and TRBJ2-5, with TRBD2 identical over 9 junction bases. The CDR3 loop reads CASTTIAGVTETQYF. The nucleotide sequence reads TGTGCCAGCACGACTATAGCGGGAGTAACAGAGACCCAGTACTTC.